The clone carrying this T cell receptor (beta chain) came up many times. This specimen comes from a study of CD8 T cells in ankylosing spondylitis. One entry per CDR3 protein results from TCRdb running MiXCR on the 5' RACE reads. The table lists 200,000 or so distinct CDR3 sequences, 13% of them singletons. This sequence was found in a female donor with ankylosing spondylitis or in good health (not recorded which). Input material: blood, either unsorted or a sorted T cell fraction (not recorded which).

CDR3 DNA: TGTGCCAGCAGTAGAACCCGACCGACTCGAGCGGAGTACAATGAGCAGTTCTTC. Its translation is CASSRTRPTRAEYNEQFF. The genes are TRBV7-8 and TRBJ2-1, with D perhaps matching TRBD2 (5 bases). Germline-derived CDR1 and CDR2 are SGHVS and FQNEAQ. The CDR3 spans 18 residues. The V and J ends lost 6 bases and 4 bases respectively, with 25 bases between them.